The 20 T cell receptor beta chains below come from one sample, sequenced in a study of blood T cells in healthy people across ages. Through a sample-barcoded 5' primer and a J-beta primer mix, a second PCR was run for roughly 6 to 11 cycles. TCRdb passed the 5' RACE reads through MiXCR, listing each CDR3 protein once. The sample carries fewer than 1 million distinct CDR3 sequences, roughly 44% recorded once. The source material was blood. The source is a man in his 60s in good health.

DNA for the CDR3: TGTGCCAGCAGCTTAGGATTAGCGGGGGCCTGGGATGAGCAGTTCTTC. It is translated as CASSLGLAGAWDEQFF. This rearrangement joins TRBV7-2 to TRBJ2-1, with 9 bases lining up with TRBD2. After removal of 1 base from V and 8 bases from J, the junction contained 9 bases not matched to a gene. Per the germline V gene, CDR1 is SGHTA and CDR2 is FQGNSA. This CDR3 is built from 16 residues. Full variable domain (remainder filled in from reference TRBV7-2 and TRBJ2-1): GAGVSQSPSNKVTEKGKDVELRCDPISGHTALYWYRQSLGQGLEFLIYFQGNSAPDKSGLPSDRFSAERTGGSVSTLTIQRTQQEDSAVYLCASSLGLAGAWDEQFFGPGTRLTVL.

V gene TRBV24-1 combines with J gene TRBJ2-6, with 9 positions matching TRBD1. This CDR3 contains 17 residues. V shed 3 bases and J 3 bases; nucleotides not matched to a gene: 5. The germline V gene encodes CDR1 KGHDR and CDR2 SFDVKD. The CDR3 protein is CATSDGGTGFGANVLTF. The CDR3 region has the DNA TGTGCCACCAGTGATGGCGGGACAGGGTTTGGGGCCAACGTCCTGACTTTC.

This clonotype was seen repeatedly, ten times or more. The gene calls are TRBV3-1 and TRBJ1-2, with no clear D. The CDR3 loop spans 13 amino acids. Germline V gene sequence: CDR1 LGHDT, CDR2 YNNKEL (reference sequence). The ends were cut back, 4 bases at V and 7 bases at J, with 13 bases in the middle. The chain's CDR3 is CASSPKARAGYTF. In DNA, the CDR3 is TGTGCCAGCAGCCCGAAGGCGCGGGCTGGCTACACCTTC.

The rearrangement links TRBV6-5 to TRBJ1-4; D might be TRBD1 (5 bases). Trimming took off 8 bases at V and 7 bases at J, with 17 bases between the two ends. Germline V CDR1 and CDR2: MNHEY, SVGAGI. This CDR3 comprises 14 residues. Here the CDR3 reads CASFEAGRVEKLFF. The CDR3 nucleotides are TGTGCCAGCTTTGAAGCAGGGCGCGTTGAAAAACTGTTTTTT.

CDR3 sequence: CASSRTSGSYYEQYF. CDR3 nucleotides: TGTGCCAGCAGCCGCACTAGCGGGAGTTATTACGAGCAGTACTTC. The rearrangement links TRBV7-2 to TRBJ2-5; 11 bases fit TRBD2. The DNA end favors TRBJ2-7, so the J call may be wrong. Germline CDR1 SGHTA, CDR2 FQGNSA. The CDR3 covers 15 residues.

The V call is TRBV11-1, the J call TRBJ1-1, with 7 bases matching TRBD1. The CDR3 is made up of 15 amino acids. Per germline, CDR1 SGHAT and CDR2 FQDESV (reference sequence). V was pared by 4 bases and J by 3 bases, with 8 bases of the junction left unmatched. CDR3 in amino acids: CASSSGQRVDTEAFF. The CDR3 region has the DNA TGTGCCAGCAGCTCGGGACAGAGGGTGGACACTGAAGCTTTCTTT.

This rearrangement joins TRBV6-2 or TRBV6-3 to TRBJ1-1, with 9 bases identical to TRBD1. Per germline, CDR1 MNHEY and CDR2 SVGEGT. The CDR3 is 18 amino acids. V trimming: 0 bases; J trimming: 4 bases; junction bases outside the gene matches: 12. CDR3 amino acids: CASSYSDGTGSYGTEAFF. The CDR3 DNA sequence: TGTGCCAGCAGTTACTCGGATGGGACAGGGAGTTACGGCACTGAAGCTTTCTTT.

This clonotype was picked up a small number of times. V is TRBV6-6 and J is TRBJ1-6; D is unresolved. V shed 6 bases and J shed 6 bases, with 12 bases lying between them. The CDR3 runs to 14 residues. Germline CDR1 reads MNHNY; CDR2 reads SVGAGI (reference sequence). In DNA form, the CDR3 reads TGTGCCAGCAGCCGCGACCTGGGTAATTCACCCCTCCACTTT. It yields the protein CASSRDLGNSPLHF.

The chain couples TRBV25-1 to TRBJ2-6; D not certain. The CDR3 sequence is 15 residues long. V gave up 5 bases and J gave up 1 base, with 9 bases separating them. Looked up from germline, CDR1 is MGHDK and CDR2 is SYGVNS. CDR3 protein: CASSNGLSGANVLTF. CDR3 nucleotide sequence: TGTGCCAGCAGTAACGGCTTGTCTGGGGCCAACGTCCTGACTTTC.

The chain recombines TRBV9 with TRBJ2-1; D is uncertain. CDR1 is SGDLS, CDR2 YYNGEE, per germline. This CDR3 contains 16 residues. The V end lost 4 bases, the J end lost 1 base, and 15 bases lay between the germline ends. DNA of the CDR3: TGTGCCAGCAGCTCACGCCGCGGTGATTCCTACAATGAGCAGTTCTTC. Amino acids: CASSSRRGDSYNEQFF.

The table lists this clonotype with a count of one. V is TRBV20-1 and J is TRBJ2-3; D is unclear. The CDR3 runs 12 residues. Germline values: CDR1 DFQATT, CDR2 SNEGSKA (reference sequence). The chain's CDR3 is CSALAPPDTQYF. In DNA, the CDR3 is TGCAGCGCATTGGCCCCTCCAGATACGCAGTATTTT.

This clonotype was found a few times. The chain employs TRBV20-1 and TRBJ1-1; D not certain. This CDR3 has 12 residues. V was clipped by 3 bases and J by 1 base, with 6 bases between them. Germline V CDR1 and CDR2: DFQATT, SNEGSKA (reference sequence). The CDR3 DNA reads TGCAGTGCTAGTGTAGCGAACACTGAAGCTTTCTTT. This sequence encodes CSASVANTEAFF.

CDR3 amino acids: CASSLGERAQPQHF. For the CDR3, the DNA is TGTGCCAGCAGCTTAGGAGAGCGGGCTCAGCCCCAGCATTTT. This chain connects TRBV7-2 to TRBJ1-5; D not resolved. V lost 1 base to trimming and J lost 6 bases, with 10 bases between them. The CDR3 spans 14 residues. CDR1 SGHTA and CDR2 FQGNSA come from the germline V gene. Supplemented by reference TRBV7-2 and TRBJ1-5, the full variable domain reads GAGVSQSPSNKVTEKGKDVELRCDPISGHTALYWYRQSLGQGLEFLIYFQGNSAPDKSGLPSDRFSAERTGGSVSTLTIQRTQQEDSAVYLCASSLGERAQPQHFGDGTRLSIL.

This chain uses TRBV20-1 with TRBJ2-5, with TRBD2 identical over 10 bases. Germline V CDR1 and CDR2: DFQATT, SNEGSKA (reference sequence). J was trimmed by 11 bases and V by 3 bases; bases with no gene match: 12. The length of the CDR3 is 14 residues. CDR3 DNA: TGCAGTGCTAGTCGCGGACTAGCGGTTAGGGAACAGTACTTC. Its translation: CSASRGLAVREQYF.

The CDR3 reads CASSRGTWGTQYF. In DNA, the CDR3 is TGCGCCAGCAGCCGCGGGACTTGGGGGACGCAGTATTTT. V gene TRBV4-3 combines with J gene TRBJ2-3; the D gene is possibly TRBD2 (6 bases). The CDR3 consists of 13 residues. Trimming removed 4 bases at V and 9 bases at J, with 14 bases between. Germline CDR1 LGHNA, CDR2 YSLEER.

V is TRBV5-5 and J is TRBJ1-5; D is unresolved. Trimming removed 0 bases at V and 2 bases at J, with 15 bases between. The CDR3 covers 17 residues. Germline CDR1 is SGHKS and CDR2 is YYEKEE (reference sequence). This CDR3 reads CASSLVPDEWGNQPQHF. CDR3 bases: TGTGCCAGCAGCTTGGTACCAGACGAATGGGGCAATCAGCCCCAGCATTTT.

CDR3 amino acids: CASSFGLDLRQRDTQYF. The CDR3 nucleotides read TGTGCCAGCAGCTTCGGACTGGATCTTAGGCAACGTGATACGCAGTATTTT. This sequence joins TRBV7-8 and TRBJ2-3; tentatively, D is TRBD2 (5 bases). In germline, CDR1 is SGHVS, CDR2 FQNEAQ. The CDR3 loop spans 17 amino acids. Between the trimmed V and J ends, which lost 3 bases and 6 bases, there was a span of 22 bases.

This clonotype was seen a handful of times. V is TRBV7-9 and J is TRBJ2-5; no definite D call. TRBJ2-7 explains the end of the DNA better; the J call may be wrong. The germline V gene encodes CDR1 SEHNR and CDR2 FQNEAQ (reference sequence). This CDR3 has 16 amino acids. This chain's CDR3 is CASSLGSGSLSYEQYF. CDR3 nucleotide sequence: TGTGCCAGCAGCTTAGGATCCGGGTCCCTTAGCTACGAGCAGTACTTC.

Only a few counts were recorded for this clonotype. The J gene is TRBJ1-1, the V gene TRBV28, with D uncertain. Germline V gene data show CDR1 as MDHEN and CDR2 as SYDVKM. Trimming left V 6 bases short and J 3 bases short, with 11 bases between. The CDR3 length is 13 residues. The CDR3 coding sequence is TGTGCCAGCAGCCTCTACGGAGACACTGAAGCTTTCTTT. Its protein is CASSLYGDTEAFF.

This clonotype has only a few counts. The chain uses TRBV29-1 and TRBJ1-5; perhaps TRBD1 as D (5 bases). The germline V gene encodes CDR1 SQVTM and CDR2 ANQGSEA. V lost 4 bases to trimming and J lost 6 bases, with 13 bases between them. This CDR3 spans 13 amino acids. CDR3 nucleotides: TGCAGCGTTGCAGGGTACGAGGGTCAGCCCCAGCATTTT. Its protein product is CSVAGYEGQPQHF.